The clone carrying this T cell receptor beta chain came up many times. This sample was included in a study of neurological immune-mediated disorders. Looked up from germline, CDR1 is KGHSH and CDR2 is LQKENI. V lost 5 bases and J lost 2; bases outside the gene matches: 7. The CDR3 has 16 amino acids. TCRdb re-called the 5' RACE reads through MiXCR, storing one row per CDR3 protein. In the table there are tens of thousands of distinct CDR3 sequences, around a tenth of which are singletons. The source is a woman younger than 45 with HTLV-1-associated myelopathy (HAM/TSP). The chain joins TRBV18 to TRBJ2-2; TRBD1 aligns across 8 bases. The sample taken for sequencing was CD4+ T cells from blood. The DNA for the CDR3 is TGTGCCAGCTCATCCCGAGGACAGGGCAACACCGGGGAGCTGTTTTTT. It translates to CASSSRGQGNTGELFF.